This TCR beta chain was recorded in a study of T-cell memory formation after mild COVID-19 (dated by TCRdb to about 2021). For context, the study as a whole: Most TCR sequence clusters were specific to one of the two donors. The cohort was made up of two young adult volunteers, one female and one male, who were previously healthy. T-cell clones expanding and contracting after mild COVID-19 in two donors were tracked by longitudinal TCRalpha and TCRbeta repertoire sequencing.

V gives up 3 bases and J gives up 7 bases, and the segment between their germline ends measures 9 bases. CDR3 length: 12 amino acids, cysteine to phenylalanine. Left in the record is the CDR3 DNA by itself, 36 bases read in frame from the first base. Per the germline V gene, MGHDK is the CDR1 and SYGVNS is the CDR2. Ficoll-Paque density gradient centrifugation was the method used to isolate PBMCs. Points the paper makes about the study in general: Some responding clones were found in pre-infection memory, which suggests that pre-existing cross-reactive memory T cells took part in the SARS-CoV-2 response. From day 15 to 85, contracting clones showed balanced CD4/CD8 phenotypes, whereas a second wave of clones that expanded from day 15 to 37 leaned towards CD4+. SARS-CoV-2 specificity of the second-wave clones peaking on day 37 was not confirmed. Only a couple of mild cases were covered by the study, and larger cohorts that include severe cases with pre-infection samples were considered necessary. Contracting CD4+ clones were located mainly in the CM and EM memory subsets, whereas CD8+ clones were found to be enriched in EMRA.

In this sample, this clonotype turned up once. It lacks a known antigen. Nothing much larger sits one base from this clone, and base qualities are not available. Instrument on record: Illumina NovaSeq 6000. TCRalpha and TCRbeta cDNA libraries were built by 5'RACE with constant-segment primers, adding sample barcodes and unique molecular identifiers. Trizol reagent was used to extract RNA from every sample. Library amplification was performed in two PCR steps, and a second sample barcode and Illumina TruSeq adapters were introduced in the second step. The libraries were sequenced on an Illumina NovaSeq using 2 x 150 bp paired-end reads. The published analysis was carried out like this. The reads were demultiplexed and collapsed into UMI-guided consensus sequences using migec v1.2.7. With mixcr v2.1.11, UMI consensuses were aligned to TRA and TRB V and J templates and assembled into clonotypes. Clonotypes were classified as expanded or contracted when called significant by both edgeR and NoisET, with noise models trained on biological replicates. For edgeR calls, the cutoffs were a false discovery rate-adjusted p below 0.01 and a log2 fold-change threshold of 1. As an exploratory analysis of dynamics, max-normalized trajectories of the 1000 most abundant clonotypes were examined by PCA with hierarchical clustering. Separately sequenced CD4+ and CD8+ repertoires were used to assign a CD4 or CD8 phenotype to each responding clone. TCRdb trimmed public reads at Q25 via fastp, called clones via MiXCR and kept in-frame beta chains. Entries that share a CDR3 protein sequence are merged under the most common genes and DNA. In this record, the V and J calls reflect TCRdb's handling and not the investigators' own analysis. The sample table lists fewer than 700,000 distinct CDR3 sequences, about 20% of them with a count of one. About 8.4% of the sample is in the top ten clones.

The sequence joins TRBV25-1 to TRBJ2-5, with the D gene call left open. The specimen sequenced was PBMCs or a T cell subset sorted from them (not recorded which). This receptor was identified in an adult woman who had mild COVID-19 (a few samples of this study predate the infection). The sample titles of this study are shuffled in the database, so cell type and time point are left out; the donor was told from shared clones. CDR3 reads: CASSDPRGTQYF. The bases are TGTGCCAGCAGTGACCCCCGCGGGACCCAGTACTTC.